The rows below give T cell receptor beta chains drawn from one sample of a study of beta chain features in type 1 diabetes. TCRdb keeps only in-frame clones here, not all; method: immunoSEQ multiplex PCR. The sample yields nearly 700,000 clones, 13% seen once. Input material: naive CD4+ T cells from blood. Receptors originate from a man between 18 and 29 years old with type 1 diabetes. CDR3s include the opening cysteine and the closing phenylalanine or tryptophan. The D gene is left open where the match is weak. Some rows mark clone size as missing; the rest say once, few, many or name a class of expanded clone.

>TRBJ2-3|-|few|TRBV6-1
CASFIAAGGTDTQYF
TGTGCCAGCTTTATCGCGGCCGGGGGCACAGATACGCAGTATTTT
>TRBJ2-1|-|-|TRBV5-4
CASYPLETEEQFF
TGTGCCTCTTACCCTCTCGAAACAGAAGAGCAGTTCTTC
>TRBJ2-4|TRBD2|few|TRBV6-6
CASSYGRLAGENIQYF
TGTGCCAGCAGTTACGGCCGACTAGCCGGGGAGAACATTCAGTACTTC
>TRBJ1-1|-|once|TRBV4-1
CASSQDRDPLGAFF
TGCGCCAGCAGCCAAGATCGGGACCCCTTAGGAGCTTTCTTT
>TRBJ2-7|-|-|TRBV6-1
CASSARGTAYEQYF
TGTGCCAGCAGTGCAAGAGGGACGGCTTACGAGCAGTACTTC
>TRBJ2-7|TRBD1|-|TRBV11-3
CASSLLDRGPLDEQYF
TGTGCCAGCAGCTTATTGGACAGGGGGCCTCTGGACGAGCAGTACTTC
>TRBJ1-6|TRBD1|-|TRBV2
CASSPDRGESPLHF
TGTGCCAGCAGTCCGGACAGGGGGGAATCACCCCTCCACTTT
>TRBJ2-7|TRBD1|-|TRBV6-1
CASSATGGPYEQYF
TGTGCCAGCAGTGCGACAGGGGGCCCCTACGAGCAGTACTTC
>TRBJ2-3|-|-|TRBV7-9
CATNTKEADTDTQYF
TGTGCCACGAATACGAAGGAGGCTGACACAGATACGCAGTATTTT
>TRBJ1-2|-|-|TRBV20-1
CSASGDNGYTF
TGCAGTGCTTCAGGGGATAATGGCTACACCTTC
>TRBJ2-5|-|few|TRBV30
CAWSVRHTETQYF
TGTGCCTGGAGTGTACGGCACACGGAGACCCAGTACTTC
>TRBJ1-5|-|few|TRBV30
CAWTAGQEAQHF
TGTGCCTGGACTGCGGGCCAGGAGGCCCAGCATTTT
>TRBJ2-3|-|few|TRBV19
CASSVASAGGTDTQYF
TGTGCCAGTAGTGTCGCTAGCGCGGGTGGCACAGATACGCAGTATTTT
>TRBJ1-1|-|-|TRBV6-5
CASKSGDTEAFF
TGTGCCAGCAAAAGCGGGGACACTGAAGCTTTCTTT
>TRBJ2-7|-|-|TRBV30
CAWRFGQGYEQYF
TGTGCCTGGAGGTTCGGCCAGGGCTACGAGCAGTACTTC
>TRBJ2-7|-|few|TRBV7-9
CASTPPGATYEQYF
TGTGCCAGCACCCCCCCCGGAGCCACCTACGAGCAGTACTTC
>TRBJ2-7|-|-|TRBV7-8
CASTSIRAGASEQYF
TGTGCCAGCACCTCCATCCGGGCAGGGGCGTCCGAGCAGTACTTC
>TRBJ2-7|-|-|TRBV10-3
CAISEDRGAPYEQYF
TGTGCCATCAGTGAGGATCGGGGGGCCCCCTACGAGCAGTACTTC
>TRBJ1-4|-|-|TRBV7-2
CASSLGTAEKLFF
TGTGCCAGCAGCTTAGGGACAGCAGAAAAACTGTTTTTT
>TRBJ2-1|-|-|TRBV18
CASSPPSVGHEQFF
TGTGCCAGCTCACCACCCTCGGTCGGCCATGAGCAGTTCTTC
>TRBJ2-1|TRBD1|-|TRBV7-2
CASSPGQGASYEQFF
TGTGCCAGCAGCCCAGGACAGGGGGCGAGTTATGAGCAGTTCTTC
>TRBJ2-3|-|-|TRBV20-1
CSLTDTQYF
TGCAGTCTGACAGATACGCAGTATTTT
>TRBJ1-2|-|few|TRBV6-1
CASSEESGQNYGYTF
TGTGCCAGCAGCGAAGAGTCGGGGCAGAACTATGGCTACACCTTC
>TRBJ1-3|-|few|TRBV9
CASSAGEGAGNTIYF
TGTGCCAGCAGCGCGGGGGAGGGTGCCGGAAACACCATATATTTT
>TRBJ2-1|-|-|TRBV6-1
CATGYNEQFF
TGTGCCACCGGTTACAATGAGCAGTTCTTC
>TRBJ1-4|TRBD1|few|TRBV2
CASSRQGTGEKLFF
TGTGCCAGCAGTCGACAGGGGACGGGTGAAAAACTGTTTTTT
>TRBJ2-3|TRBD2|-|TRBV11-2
CASSSLSGNFLYTDTQYF
TGTGCCAGCAGCTCCCTTAGCGGGAATTTCCTTTACACAGATACGCAGTATTTT
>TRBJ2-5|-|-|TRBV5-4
CASSLPSQAQETQYF
TGTGCCAGCAGCTTGCCGAGCCAGGCACAAGAGACCCAGTACTTC
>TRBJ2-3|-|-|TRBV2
CASSEGPDTQYF
TGTGCCAGCAGTGAGGGGCCAGATACGCAGTATTTT
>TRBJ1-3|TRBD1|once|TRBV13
CASSLGTGGLTIYF
TGTGCCAGCAGCCTTGGGACAGGGGGTCTCACCATATATTTT
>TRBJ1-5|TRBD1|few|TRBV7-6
CASSPSGQGNNQPQHF
TGTGCCAGCAGCCCTAGCGGACAGGGGAACAATCAGCCCCAGCATTTT
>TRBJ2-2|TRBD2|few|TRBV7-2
CASSPLAGGTGELFF
TGTGCCAGCAGTCCTCTAGCGGGGGGAACCGGGGAGCTGTTTTTT
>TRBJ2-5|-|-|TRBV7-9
CASSFRDLQETQYF
TGTGCCAGCAGCTTTAGGGACCTCCAAGAGACCCAGTACTTC
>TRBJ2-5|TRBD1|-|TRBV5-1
CASSEDRGLRSQETQYF
TGCGCCAGCAGCGAGGACAGGGGGCTAAGGAGCCAAGAGACCCAGTACTTC
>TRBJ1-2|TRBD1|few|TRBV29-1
CSVGRGDYGYTF
TGCAGCGTTGGCAGGGGGGACTATGGCTACACCTTC
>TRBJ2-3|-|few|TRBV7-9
CASSLGGGGTDTQYF
TGTGCCAGCAGCTTGGGAGGGGGTGGCACAGATACGCAGTATTTT
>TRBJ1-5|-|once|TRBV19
CASSMGSNVNQPQHF
TGTGCCAGTAGTATGGGATCTAACGTCAATCAGCCCCAGCATTTT
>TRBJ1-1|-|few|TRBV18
CASSPPGHPNEAFF
TGTGCCAGCTCACCACCGGGACACCCCAATGAAGCTTTCTTT
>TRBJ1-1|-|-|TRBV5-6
CASSFDRDFLTF
TGTGCCAGCAGCTTCGATCGTGATTTTTTAACCTTT
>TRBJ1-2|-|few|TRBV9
CASSVIQEVQGWTF
TGTGCCAGCAGCGTGATCCAGGAGGTACAGGGTTGGACCTTC
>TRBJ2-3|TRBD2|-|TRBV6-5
CASAPSGSTDTQYF
TGTGCCAGCGCGCCTAGCGGAAGCACAGATACGCAGTATTTT
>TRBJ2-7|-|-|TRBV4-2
CASSQTHGRGQYYEQYF
TGTGCCAGCAGCCAAACCCACGGGCGGGGACAATACTACGAGCAGTACTTC
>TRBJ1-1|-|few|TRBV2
CASSDRGNMNTEAFF
TGTGCCAGCAGCGATCGGGGCAACATGAACACTGAAGCTTTCTTT
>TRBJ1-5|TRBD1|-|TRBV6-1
CASSVGQPLNQPQHF
TGTGCCAGCAGTGTGGGACAGCCTCTCAATCAGCCCCAGCATTTT
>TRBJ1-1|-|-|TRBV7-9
CASSLAVYRVGMNTEAFF
TGTGCCAGCAGCTTGGCGGTCTACAGGGTAGGGATGAACACTGAAGCTTTCTTT
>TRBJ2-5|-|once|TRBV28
CASRKFEKGTQYF
TGTGCCAGCAGAAAATTCGAGAAGGGGACCCAGTACTTC
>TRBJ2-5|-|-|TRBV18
CASSLRTGQETQYF
TGTGCCAGCTCACTTCGGACGGGTCAAGAGACCCAGTACTTC
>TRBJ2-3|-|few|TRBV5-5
CASSLEGADTQYF
TGTGCCAGCAGCTTGGAAGGGGCAGATACGCAGTATTTT
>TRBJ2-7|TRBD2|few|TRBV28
CASSLSGKGLAAEQYF
TGTGCCAGCAGTTTATCCGGTAAGGGACTAGCGGCCGAGCAGTACTTC
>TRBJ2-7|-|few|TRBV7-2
CASSLTVTLEQYF
TGTGCCAGCAGCTTAACAGTGACCCTCGAGCAGTACTTC
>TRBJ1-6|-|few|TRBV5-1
CASSSEPSAGLENSPLHF
TGCGCCAGCAGCTCGGAACCGTCGGCAGGGCTTGAGAATTCACCCCTCCACTTT
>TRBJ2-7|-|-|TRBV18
CASSPRLAQTYEQYF
TGTGCCAGCTCACCACGTCTAGCGCAAACCTACGAGCAGTACTTC
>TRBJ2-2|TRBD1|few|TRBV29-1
CSVVQGASTGELFF
TGCAGCGTTGTTCAGGGGGCTAGCACCGGGGAGCTGTTTTTT
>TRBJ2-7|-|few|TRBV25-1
CASSSSPSYEQYF
TGTGCCAGCAGTAGTAGCCCATCCTACGAGCAGTACTTC
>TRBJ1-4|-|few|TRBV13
CASSPGLIDEKLFF
TGTGCCAGCAGCCCAGGGCTTATCGATGAAAAACTGTTTTTT
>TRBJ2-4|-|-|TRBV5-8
CASSSTGFRDIQYF
TGTGCCAGCAGCTCGACCGGGTTCCGGGACATTCAGTACTTC
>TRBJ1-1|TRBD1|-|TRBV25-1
CASTRDRGLLNTEAFF
TGTGCCAGCACCCGAGACAGGGGGCTCCTGAACACTGAAGCTTTCTTT
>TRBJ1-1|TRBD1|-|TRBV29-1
CSVGQGNTEAFF
TGCAGCGTTGGACAGGGCAACACTGAAGCTTTCTTT
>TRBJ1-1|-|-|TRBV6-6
CASSVQANTEAFF
TGTGCCAGCAGTGTGCAGGCGAACACTGAAGCTTTCTTT
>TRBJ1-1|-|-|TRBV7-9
CASSLGQVMNTEAFF
TGTGCCAGCAGCTTAGGACAGGTTATGAACACTGAAGCTTTCTTT